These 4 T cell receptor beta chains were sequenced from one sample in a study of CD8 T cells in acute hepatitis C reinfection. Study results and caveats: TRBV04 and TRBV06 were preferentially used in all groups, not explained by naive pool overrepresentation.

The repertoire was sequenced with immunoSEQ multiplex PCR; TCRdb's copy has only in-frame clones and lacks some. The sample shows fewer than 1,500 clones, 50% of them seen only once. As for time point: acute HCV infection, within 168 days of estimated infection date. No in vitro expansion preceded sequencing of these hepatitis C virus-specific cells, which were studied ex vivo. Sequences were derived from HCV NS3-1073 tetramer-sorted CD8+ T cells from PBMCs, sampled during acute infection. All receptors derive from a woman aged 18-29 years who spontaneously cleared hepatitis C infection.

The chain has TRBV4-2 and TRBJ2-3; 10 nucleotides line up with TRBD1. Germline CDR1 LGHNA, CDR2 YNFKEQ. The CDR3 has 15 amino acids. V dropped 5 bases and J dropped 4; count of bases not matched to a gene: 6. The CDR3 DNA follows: TGTGCCAGCAGCATGGGGACAGGGGAACCAGATACGCAGTATTTT. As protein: CASSMGTGEPDTQYF.

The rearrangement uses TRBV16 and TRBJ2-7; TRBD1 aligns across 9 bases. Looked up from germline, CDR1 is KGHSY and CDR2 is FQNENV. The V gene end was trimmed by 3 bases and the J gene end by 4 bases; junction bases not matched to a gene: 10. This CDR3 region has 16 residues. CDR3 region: CASSHGTGLFDYEQYF. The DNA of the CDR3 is TGTGCCAGCAGCCACGGGACAGGGCTTTTTGATTACGAGCAGTACTTC.

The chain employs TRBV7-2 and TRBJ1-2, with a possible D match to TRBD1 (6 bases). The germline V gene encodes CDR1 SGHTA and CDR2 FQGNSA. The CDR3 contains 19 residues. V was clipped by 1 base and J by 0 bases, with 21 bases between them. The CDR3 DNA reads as TGTGCCAGCAGCTTAGTCATTGGGTCAGGGGACTCTACTAACTATGGCTACACCTTC. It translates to CASSLVIGSGDSTNYGYTF.

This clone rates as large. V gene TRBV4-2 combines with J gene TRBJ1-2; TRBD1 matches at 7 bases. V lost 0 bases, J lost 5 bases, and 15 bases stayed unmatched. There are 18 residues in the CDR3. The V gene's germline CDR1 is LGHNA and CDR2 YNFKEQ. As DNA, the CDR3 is TGTGCCAGCAGCCAAGAGTTAGGATTGAGGACAGGTGAATATGGCTACACCTTC. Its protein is CASSQELGLRTGEYGYTF.